The sample holds a few counts of the clone carrying this T cell receptor beta chain. The antigen is undetermined. This sample stems from a study of T cell repertoires in ileal Crohn's disease. Study details: Over 30% were active smokers at surgery; median disease duration was roughly eight years. Study-wide findings and caveats: Compared with CD4 T cells, sorted CD8 cells carried more expanded clones. Active smokers at surgery had more clonal expansions than non-smokers.

The method was immunoSEQ multiplex PCR; TCRdb's version includes in-frame clones alone and lacks a portion of them. The repertoire consists of roughly 8,700 clones, with 75% to 85% occurring once and the leading ten covering approximately 9.9%. Germline loops: CDR1 SEHNR, CDR2 FQNEAQ (reference sequence). The CDR3 sequence is 15 residues long. V lost 5 bases, J lost 1 base, and 14 bases lay in between. Regarding time point: inflamed ileum from the surgical specimen. Sequencing input: ileal tissue. The source is an adult with Crohn's disease. The chain has TRBV7-9 and TRBJ1-1; maybe TRBD1 (6 bases). The CDR3 DNA follows: TGTGCCAGCAGCCCCAGGGCAGGGGAGAACACTGAAGCTTTCTTT. Translation: CASSPRAGENTEAFF.